Reported below is one TCR beta chain. The data are from a study of radiation and T cells in renal cell carcinoma. Time point meaning: blood 4 weeks post-SBRT, at nephrectomy. Stated treatment: 15 Gy SBRT to primary tumor, nephrectomy 4 weeks later. J gave up 6 bases and V 7 bases, and 3 bases lay outside the gene matches. CDR3 size: 13 residues. Germline lookup yields CDR1 MNHNY and CDR2 SVGAGI (reference sequence). Only in-frame clones appear in the TCRdb table, and some are missing; sequencing was by immunoSEQ multiplex PCR. The sample shows tens of thousands of clones, roughly 80% of them seen only once.

V gene TRBV6-6 combines with J gene TRBJ2-1, with TRBD2 matching over 10 bases. The clonotype comes from a woman aged 60-75 years with renal cell carcinoma. This material consisted of blood, taken from a patient whose treatment included radiotherapy and nephrectomy. The DNA of the CDR3 is TGTGCCAGCATCCCTAGCGGGAGCAATGAGCAGTTCTTC. The encoded protein is CASIPSGSNEQFF.